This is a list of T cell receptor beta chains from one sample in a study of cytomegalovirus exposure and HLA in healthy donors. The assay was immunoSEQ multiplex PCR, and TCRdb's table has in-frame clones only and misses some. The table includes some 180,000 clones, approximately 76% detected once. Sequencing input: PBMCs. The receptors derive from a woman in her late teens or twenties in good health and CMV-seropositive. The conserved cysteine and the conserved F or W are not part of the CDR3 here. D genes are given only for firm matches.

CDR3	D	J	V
ASSLGVYQPQH	-	TRBJ1-5	TRBV5-4
ASSPSFGGMSTDTQY	TRBD2	TRBJ2-3	TRBV9
ASRRQGGSAEAF	TRBD1	TRBJ1-1	TRBV9
ASSGGTGRGETQY	TRBD1	TRBJ2-5	TRBV6-1
ASSLFRTDDYSGNTIY	-	TRBJ1-3	TRBV7-3
SVEDLNVRTGGVGYT	TRBD1	TRBJ1-2	TRBV29-1
ASSHDRAGNYGYT	-	TRBJ1-2	TRBV5-4
ASGSDSQETQY	-	TRBJ2-5	TRBV2
ASSELRSSYEQY	-	TRBJ2-7	TRBV2
ASSIQGLAGYT	TRBD1	TRBJ1-2	TRBV6-5
ASSQQDRSVYT	TRBD1	TRBJ1-2	TRBV4-1
AWSADRTYEQY	-	TRBJ2-7	TRBV30
ASIPRGYRYNEQF	-	TRBJ2-1	TRBV28
ASSLAVATNEKLF	-	TRBJ1-4	TRBV5-5
ASSVVRGPGTDTQY	-	TRBJ2-3	TRBV9
ASSQGAETGGQETQY	-	TRBJ2-5	TRBV4-2
ASSFLTGKRTGELF	TRBD1	TRBJ2-2	TRBV28
ASSSLRDIRNYGYT	-	TRBJ1-2	TRBV13
ASSAYFEGSTDTQY	-	TRBJ2-3	TRBV6-4
ASSYSGETKNIQY	TRBD2	TRBJ2-4	TRBV6-5
ASSASSTGGLNTEAF	TRBD1	TRBJ1-1	TRBV2
ASSLRGATSGGADEQF	TRBD2	TRBJ2-1	TRBV19
ASSANGEGYEKLF	-	TRBJ1-4	TRBV2
ASSLALAGGLDTQY	TRBD2	TRBJ2-3	TRBV7-2
ASSLGQSNQPQH	-	TRBJ1-5	TRBV7-9
ASSPLPPYEQY	-	-	TRBV27
ASSYSAGTTEETQY	TRBD2	TRBJ2-5	TRBV6-5
ASSYSLGESNTIY	-	TRBJ1-3	TRBV6-5
ASSYSLAGTYNEQF	TRBD2	TRBJ2-1	TRBV6-5
AIRDSQGANQPQH	TRBD1	TRBJ1-5	TRBV10-3
ASSSGSLNTEAF	-	TRBJ1-1	TRBV11-3
ASSPNPSENTDTQY	-	TRBJ2-3	TRBV5-4
ASSPGQGTDEQF	TRBD1	TRBJ2-1	TRBV5-1